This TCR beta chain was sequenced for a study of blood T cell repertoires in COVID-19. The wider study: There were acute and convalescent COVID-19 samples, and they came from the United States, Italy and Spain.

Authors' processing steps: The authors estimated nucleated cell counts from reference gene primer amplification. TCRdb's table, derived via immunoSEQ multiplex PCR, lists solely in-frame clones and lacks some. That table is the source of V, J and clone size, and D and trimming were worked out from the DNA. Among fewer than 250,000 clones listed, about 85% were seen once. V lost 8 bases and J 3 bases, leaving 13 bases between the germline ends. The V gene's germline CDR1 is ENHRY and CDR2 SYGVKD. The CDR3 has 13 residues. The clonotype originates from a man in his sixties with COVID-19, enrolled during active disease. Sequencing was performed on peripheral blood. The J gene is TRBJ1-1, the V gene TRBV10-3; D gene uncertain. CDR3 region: CAISEAGDTEAFF. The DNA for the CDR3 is TGTGCCATCTCAGAGGCCGGGGACACTGAAGCTTTCTTT.